This T cell receptor (beta chain) was captured in a study of blood T cell repertoires in COVID-19. Study context: Samples came from the United States, Italy and Spain, spanning acute and convalescent COVID-19. The analysed material was cDNA or gDNA that came from T cells, B-cell-depleted T cells, or PBMCs.

This CDR3 contains 16 residues. The V gene end was trimmed by 5 bases and the J gene end by 3 bases; junction bases not matched to a gene: 10. The germline gives CDR1 SGHTA, CDR2 FQGNSA. In the original workflow: Researchers report that nucleated cell counts were estimated from reference gene primer amplification. Sequencing used immunoSEQ multiplex PCR; TCRdb keeps in-frame clones, though not all of them. The D gene and trimming were derived from the DNA, and the V and J assignments and clone size from that table. The profile shows 250,000 to 350,000 clones, 70% to 90% of them singletons. The source is a woman aged 45 to 65 who had recovered from COVID-19. The sample comprised peripheral blood. V is TRBV7-2 and J is TRBJ2-3, with 8 bases aligning to TRBD2. CDR3 sequence: CASSKRGVAGTDTQYF. CDR3 DNA sequence: TGTGCCAGCAGCAAAAGGGGAGTAGCGGGAACAGATACGCAGTATTTT.